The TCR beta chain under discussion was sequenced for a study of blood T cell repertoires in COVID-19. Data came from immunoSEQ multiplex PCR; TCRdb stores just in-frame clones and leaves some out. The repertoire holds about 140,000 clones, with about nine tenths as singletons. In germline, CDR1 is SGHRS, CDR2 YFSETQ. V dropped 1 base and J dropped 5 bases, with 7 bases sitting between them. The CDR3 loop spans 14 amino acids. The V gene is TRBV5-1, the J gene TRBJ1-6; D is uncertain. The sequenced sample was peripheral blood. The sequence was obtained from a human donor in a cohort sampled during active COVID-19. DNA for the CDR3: TGCGCCAGCAGCTTGTCGGGGAATAATTCACCCCTCCACTTT. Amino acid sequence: CASSLSGNNSPLHF.